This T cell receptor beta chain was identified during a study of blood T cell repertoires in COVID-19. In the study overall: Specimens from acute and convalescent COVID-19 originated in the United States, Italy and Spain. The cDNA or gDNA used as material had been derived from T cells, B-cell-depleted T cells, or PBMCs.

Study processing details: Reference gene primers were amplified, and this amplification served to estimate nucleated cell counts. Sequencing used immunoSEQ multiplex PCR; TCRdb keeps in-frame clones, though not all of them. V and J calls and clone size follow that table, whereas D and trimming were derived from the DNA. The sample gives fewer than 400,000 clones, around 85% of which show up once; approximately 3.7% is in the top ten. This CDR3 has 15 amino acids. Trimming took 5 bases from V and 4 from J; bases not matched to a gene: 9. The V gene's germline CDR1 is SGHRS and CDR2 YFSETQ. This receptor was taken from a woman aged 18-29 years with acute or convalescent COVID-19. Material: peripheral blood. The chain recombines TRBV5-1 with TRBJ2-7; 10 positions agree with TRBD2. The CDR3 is CASSPGTSALYEQYF. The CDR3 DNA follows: TGCGCCAGCAGTCCCGGGACTAGCGCTTTATACGAGCAGTACTTC.